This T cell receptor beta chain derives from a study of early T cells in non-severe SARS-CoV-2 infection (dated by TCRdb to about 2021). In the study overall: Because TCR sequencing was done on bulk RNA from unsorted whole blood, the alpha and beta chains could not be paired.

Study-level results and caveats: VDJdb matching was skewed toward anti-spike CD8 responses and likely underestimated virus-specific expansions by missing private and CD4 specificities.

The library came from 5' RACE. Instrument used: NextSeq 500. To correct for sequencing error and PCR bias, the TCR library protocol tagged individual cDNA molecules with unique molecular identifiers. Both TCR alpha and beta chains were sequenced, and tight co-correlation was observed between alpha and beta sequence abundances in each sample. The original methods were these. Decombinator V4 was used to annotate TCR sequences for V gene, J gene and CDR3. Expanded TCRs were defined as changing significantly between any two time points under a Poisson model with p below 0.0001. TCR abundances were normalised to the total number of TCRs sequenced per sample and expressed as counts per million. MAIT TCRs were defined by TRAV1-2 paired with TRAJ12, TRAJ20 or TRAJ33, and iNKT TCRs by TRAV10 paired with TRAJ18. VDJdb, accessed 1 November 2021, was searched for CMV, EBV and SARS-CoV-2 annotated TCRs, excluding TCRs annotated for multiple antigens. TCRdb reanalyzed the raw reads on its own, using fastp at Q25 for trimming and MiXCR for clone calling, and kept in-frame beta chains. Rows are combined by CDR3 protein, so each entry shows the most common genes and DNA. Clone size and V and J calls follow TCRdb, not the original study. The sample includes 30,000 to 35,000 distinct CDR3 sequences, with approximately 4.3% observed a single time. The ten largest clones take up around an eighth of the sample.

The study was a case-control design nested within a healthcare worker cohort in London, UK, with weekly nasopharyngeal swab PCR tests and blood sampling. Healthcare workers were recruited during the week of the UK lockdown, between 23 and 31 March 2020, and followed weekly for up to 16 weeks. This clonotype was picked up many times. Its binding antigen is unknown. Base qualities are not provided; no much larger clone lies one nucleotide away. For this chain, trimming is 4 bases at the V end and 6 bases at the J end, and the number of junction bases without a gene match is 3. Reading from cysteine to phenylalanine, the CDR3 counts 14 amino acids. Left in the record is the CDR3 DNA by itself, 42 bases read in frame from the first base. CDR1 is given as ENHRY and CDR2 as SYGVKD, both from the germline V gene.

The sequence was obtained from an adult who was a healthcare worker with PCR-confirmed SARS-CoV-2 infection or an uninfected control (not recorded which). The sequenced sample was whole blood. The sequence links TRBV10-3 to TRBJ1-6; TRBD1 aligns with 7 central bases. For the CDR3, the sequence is CAISGWTGNSPLHF. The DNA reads TGTGCCATCAGTGGGTGGACAGGTAATTCACCCCTCCACTTT.